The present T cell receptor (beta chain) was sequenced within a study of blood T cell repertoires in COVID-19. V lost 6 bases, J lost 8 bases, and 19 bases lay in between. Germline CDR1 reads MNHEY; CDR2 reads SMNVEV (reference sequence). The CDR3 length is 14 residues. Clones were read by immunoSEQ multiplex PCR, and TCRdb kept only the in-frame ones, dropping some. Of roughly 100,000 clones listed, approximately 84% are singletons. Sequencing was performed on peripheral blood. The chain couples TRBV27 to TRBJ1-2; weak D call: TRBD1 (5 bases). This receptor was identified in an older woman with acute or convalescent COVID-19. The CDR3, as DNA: TGTGCCAGCAGCTCGGTTGTTCAGGGAGGAGGCTACACCTTC. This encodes CASSSVVQGGGYTF.